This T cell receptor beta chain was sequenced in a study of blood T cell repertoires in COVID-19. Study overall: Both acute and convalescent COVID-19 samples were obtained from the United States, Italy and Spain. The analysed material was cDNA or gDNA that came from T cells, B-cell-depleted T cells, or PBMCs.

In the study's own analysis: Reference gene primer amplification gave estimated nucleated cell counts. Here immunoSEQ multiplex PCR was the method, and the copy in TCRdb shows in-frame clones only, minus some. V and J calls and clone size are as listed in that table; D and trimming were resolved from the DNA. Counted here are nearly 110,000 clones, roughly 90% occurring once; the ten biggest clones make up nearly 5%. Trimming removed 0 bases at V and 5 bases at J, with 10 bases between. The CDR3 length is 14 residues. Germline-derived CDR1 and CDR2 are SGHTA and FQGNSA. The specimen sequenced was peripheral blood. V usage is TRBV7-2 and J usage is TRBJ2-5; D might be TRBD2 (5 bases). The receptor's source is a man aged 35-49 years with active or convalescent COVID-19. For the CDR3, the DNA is TGTGCCAGCAGCTTAGCCGGGGTGGGGGAGACCCAGTACTTC. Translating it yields CASSLAGVGETQYF.